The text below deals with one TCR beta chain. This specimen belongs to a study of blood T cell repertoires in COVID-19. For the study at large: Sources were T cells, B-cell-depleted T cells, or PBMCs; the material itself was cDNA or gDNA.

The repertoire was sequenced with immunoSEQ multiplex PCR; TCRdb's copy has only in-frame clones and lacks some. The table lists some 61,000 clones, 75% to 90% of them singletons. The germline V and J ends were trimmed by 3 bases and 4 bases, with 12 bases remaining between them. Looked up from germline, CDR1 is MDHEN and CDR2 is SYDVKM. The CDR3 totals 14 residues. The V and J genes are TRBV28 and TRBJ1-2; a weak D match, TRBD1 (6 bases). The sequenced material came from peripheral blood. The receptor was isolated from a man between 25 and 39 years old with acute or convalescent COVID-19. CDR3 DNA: TGTGCCAGCAGTTTGACGGCCAGGGGCTATGGCTACACCTTC. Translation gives CASSLTARGYGYTF.